A selection of T cell receptor beta chains follows, all from one sample in a study of control samples from healthy donors and cancer patients. The assay was immunoSEQ multiplex PCR, and TCRdb's table has in-frame clones only and misses some. Of about 100,000 clones in the sample, about 92% were seen once. The specimen was blood. All receptors derive from a woman aged 18-30 years in good health. The CDR3 runs from the conserved cysteine through the conserved F or W. D genes are given only for firm matches. A row's size may be missing; if present it is once, few, many or a size class.

J | V | D | size | CDR3 | DNA
TRBJ1-2 | TRBV19 | TRBD1 | - | CASRSTGGGSGYTF | TGTGCCAGTAGGTCAACAGGGGGCGGCAGTGGCTACACCTTC
TRBJ1-1 | TRBV5-1 | - | - | CASSLVPAANTEAFF | TGCGCCAGCAGCTTGGTCCCGGCGGCAAACACTGAAGCTTTCTTT
TRBJ2-1 | TRBV14 | TRBD1 | - | CASSPTGWNEQFF | TGTGCCAGCAGCCCGACAGGGTGGAATGAGCAGTTCTTC
TRBJ2-7 | TRBV7-9 | - | - | CASSPRSRAHASYEQYF | TGTGCCAGCAGCCCCCGTAGTCGAGCGCACGCCTCCTACGAGCAGTACTTC
TRBJ2-2 | TRBV19 | TRBD1 | - | CASSIVAQGVLRELFF | TGTGCCAGTAGTATAGTCGCACAGGGGGTGCTGCGGGAGCTGTTTTTT
TRBJ2-7 | TRBV27 | TRBD1 | - | CASSLSTGTSYEQYF | TGTGCCAGCAGTTTGTCGACAGGGACCTCCTACGAGCAGTACTTC
TRBJ2-7 | TRBV5-1 | TRBD1 | once | CASSDPGQDYEQYF | TGCGCCAGCAGCGACCCGGGACAGGACTACGAGCAGTACTTC
TRBJ2-3 | TRBV6-1 | TRBD2 | once | CASSEHSGGSTDTQYF | TGTGCCAGCAGTGAACATAGCGGGGGTAGCACAGATACGCAGTATTTT
TRBJ1-5 | TRBV6-2/TRBV6-3 | - | - | CASSYASRGVNQPQHF | TGTGCCAGCAGTTACGCCTCTCGCGGGGTGAATCAGCCCCAGCATTTT
TRBJ2-1 | TRBV12-3/TRBV12-4 | - | - | CASSLNGITEQFF | TGTGCCAGCAGTTTAAATGGCATCACGGAGCAGTTCTTC
TRBJ1-1 | TRBV13 | - | - | CASSLLRTEAFF | TGTGCCAGCAGCTTACTGCGCACTGAAGCTTTCTTT
TRBJ2-1 | TRBV6-4 | TRBD2 | - | CASSEGAGALNEQFF | TGTGCCAGCAGTGAAGGAGCGGGGGCCCTCAATGAGCAGTTCTTC
TRBJ2-6 | TRBV28 | - | once | CASSFVGSGANVLTF | TGTGCCAGCAGTTTTGTAGGATCTGGGGCCAACGTCCTGACTTTC
TRBJ2-7 | TRBV27 | - | - | CASSPFSAQTYEQYF | TGTGCCAGCAGTCCATTTAGCGCCCAAACCTACGAGCAGTACTTC
TRBJ1-6 | TRBV15 | - | - | CATSRDGGNSPLHF | TGTGCCACCAGCAGAGATGGGGGAAATTCACCCCTCCACTTT
TRBJ1-2 | TRBV5-1 | - | once | CASSTLSGGIYGYTF | TGCGCCAGCAGCACGCTATCCGGGGGCATCTATGGCTACACCTTC
TRBJ2-3 | TRBV14 | - | - | CASSQEEWRDTQYF | TGTGCCAGCAGCCAAGAGGAGTGGCGGGATACGCAGTATTTT
TRBJ2-5 | TRBV6-5 | - | - | CASSYSGLQGVTQYF | TGTGCCAGCAGTTACTCTGGGTTGCAAGGGGTGACCCAGTACTTC
TRBJ2-3 | TRBV5-4 | TRBD2 | - | CASSEGLSGTQYF | TGTGCCAGCAGCGAGGGACTATCCGGTACGCAGTATTTT
TRBJ1-6 | TRBV27 | TRBD1 | - | CASSKLDRVGYNSPLHF | TGTGCCAGCAGTAAATTGGACAGGGTGGGTTATAATTCACCCCTCCACTTT
TRBJ1-6 | TRBV6-5 | TRBD1 | - | CASRKDRAGNSPLHF | TGTGCCAGCAGGAAGGACAGGGCGGGAAATTCACCCCTCCACTTT
TRBJ1-5 | TRBV19 | - | - | CASSIRQNQPQHF | TGTGCCAGTAGTATACGACAGAATCAGCCCCAGCATTTT
TRBJ1-1 | TRBV7-9 | - | - | CASSLKDSLNTEAFF | TGTGCCAGCAGCTTAAAGGACAGTTTGAACACTGAAGCTTTCTTT
TRBJ1-2 | TRBV4-1 | - | - | CASSQDGTGLYGYTF | TGCGCCAGCAGCCAAGATGGCACAGGGCTCTATGGCTACACCTTC
TRBJ2-2 | TRBV11-3 | TRBD2 | - | CASSPSGRAGELFF | TGTGCCAGCAGCCCTAGCGGGAGGGCCGGGGAGCTGTTTTTT
TRBJ2-1 | TRBV6-5 | - | - | CASSSGPEVNNEQFF | TGTGCCAGCAGTTCCGGTCCCGAGGTTAACAATGAGCAGTTCTTC
TRBJ2-2 | TRBV5-4 | - | - | CAGSVDPNTGELFF | TGTGCCGGAAGCGTGGACCCGAACACCGGGGAGCTGTTTTTT
TRBJ2-4 | TRBV6-5 | - | - | CASSSYRRAKNIQYF | TGTGCCAGCAGTAGCTACAGGAGAGCCAAAAACATTCAGTACTTC
TRBJ1-2 | TRBV19 | TRBD1 | - | CASIRTGQSYGYTF | TGTGCCAGTATTCGGACAGGGCAGAGCTATGGCTACACCTTC
TRBJ2-3 | TRBV5-1 | - | - | CASSLIWGGTDTQYF | TGCGCCAGCAGCTTAATATGGGGGGGCACAGATACGCAGTATTTT
TRBJ1-2 | TRBV2 | - | - | CASSGRAQRRTGGYTF | TGTGCCAGCAGTGGCCGGGCCCAGAGGAGGACGGGTGGCTACACCTTC
TRBJ2-7 | TRBV15 | TRBD2 | - | CATSWSSGRGEQYF | TGTGCCACCAGCTGGTCTAGCGGGAGAGGGGAGCAGTACTTC
TRBJ2-1 | TRBV9 | TRBD2 | - | CASSGAGGAEQFF | TGTGCCAGCAGTGGCGCGGGAGGGGCTGAGCAGTTCTTC
TRBJ1-2 | TRBV5-1 | TRBD1 | - | CASSLTRQGSFYGYTF | TGCGCCAGCAGCTTGACCAGACAGGGGTCGTTCTATGGCTACACCTTC
TRBJ2-7 | TRBV5-1 | - | once | CASSLDPGVSYEQYF | TGCGCCAGCAGCTTGGACCCAGGCGTCTCCTACGAGCAGTACTTC
TRBJ2-1 | TRBV30 | - | - | CAWASGNEQFF | TGTGCCTGGGCCTCGGGCAATGAGCAGTTCTTC
TRBJ2-1 | TRBV28 | - | few | CASSSSGTHQEEQFF | TGTGCCAGCAGTTCTTCCGGGACTCACCAGGAGGAGCAGTTCTTC
TRBJ1-1 | TRBV2 | TRBD1 | once | CASRPPGTGVTEAFF | TGTGCCAGCAGGCCCCCCGGGACAGGGGTCACTGAAGCTTTCTTT
TRBJ1-1 | TRBV7-6 | - | - | CASSLAGRRITEAFF | TGTGCCAGCAGCTTAGCGGGCCGGAGGATAACTGAAGCTTTCTTT
TRBJ2-7 | TRBV5-4 | - | once | CASSVTGSSDEQYF | TGTGCCAGCAGCGTAACAGGTAGCTCGGACGAGCAGTACTTC
TRBJ1-2 | TRBV27 | - | - | CASSRTQMAGYTF | TGTGCCAGCAGTCGTACCCAGATGGCCGGCTACACCTTC
TRBJ1-2 | TRBV5-4 | TRBD1 | once | CASSRDRAPNNYGYTF | TGTGCCAGCAGCCGGGACAGGGCTCCGAACAACTATGGCTACACCTTC
TRBJ1-6 | TRBV7-9 | - | - | CASSPFASSYNSPLHF | TGTGCCAGCAGCCCGTTCGCGAGCTCCTATAATTCACCCCTCCACTTT
TRBJ1-1 | TRBV6-2/TRBV6-3 | - | - | CASSYRGQATEAFF | TGTGCCAGCAGTTATCGAGGGCAGGCCACTGAAGCTTTCTTT
TRBJ1-1 | TRBV30 | - | once | CAWSVGSVNTEAFF | TGTGCCTGGAGTGTTGGAAGTGTAAACACTGAAGCTTTCTTT
TRBJ1-1 | TRBV5-1 | - | - | CASSLTGLMNTEAFF | TGCGCCAGCAGCTTAACGGGACTCATGAACACTGAAGCTTTCTTT
TRBJ1-3 | TRBV10-2 | TRBD1 | once | CASSGPYRTGPSGNTIYF | TGCGCCAGCAGTGGACCTTATCGGACAGGTCCGAGCGGAAACACCATATATTTT
TRBJ1-5 | TRBV5-1 | TRBD1 | - | CASSPLGGGNNQPQHF | TGCGCCAGCAGCCCGTTAGGAGGGGGCAACAATCAGCCCCAGCATTTT
TRBJ2-2 | TRBV18 | - | - | CASSRQSGTNTGELFF | TGTGCCAGCTCACGTCAGTCCGGGACGAACACCGGGGAGCTGTTTTTT
TRBJ2-5 | TRBV7-2 | - | - | CASSPQWYQETQYF | TGTGCCAGCAGCCCCCAATGGTACCAAGAGACCCAGTACTTC